In its sample, the clone carrying this T cell receptor (beta chain) was seen a few times. This specimen comes from a study of early T cells in non-severe SARS-CoV-2 infection. The V segment lost 4 bases and the J segment 9 bases; nucleotides outside the gene matches: 13. The CDR3 totals 16 residues. CDR1 is DFQATT and CDR2 is SNEGSKA in the germline V gene (reference sequence). TCRdb redid the calling of the 5' RACE reads with MiXCR, one entry per CDR3 protein. The data hold over 90,000 distinct CDR3 sequences, with about 12% observed a single time. Sequenced here: whole blood, sampled at baseline. The TCR sequence derives from an adult who was a healthcare worker with PCR-confirmed SARS-CoV-2 infection or an uninfected control (not recorded which). This sequence joins TRBV20-1 and TRBJ2-5; TRBD2 matches at 14 bases. The CDR3 nucleotides read TGCAGTGCTACGGGACTAGCGGGGGTAAACCTTTGGGCCCAGTACTTC. Encoded protein: CSATGLAGVNLWAQYF.